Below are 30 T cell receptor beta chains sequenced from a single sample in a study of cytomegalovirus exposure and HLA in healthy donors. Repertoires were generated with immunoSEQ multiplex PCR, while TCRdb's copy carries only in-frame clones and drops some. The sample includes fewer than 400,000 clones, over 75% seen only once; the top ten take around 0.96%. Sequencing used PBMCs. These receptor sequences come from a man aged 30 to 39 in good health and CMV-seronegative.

The CDR3 DNA sequence: TGTGCCAGCACTGAGGGGGCGTTGAACACTGAAGCTTTCTTT. Its protein is CASTEGALNTEAFF. This rearrangement joins TRBV5-6 to TRBJ1-1; 7 bases match TRBD1. In germline, CDR1 is SGHDT, CDR2 YYEEEE. This CDR3 spans 14 amino acids. The V gene end was trimmed by 6 bases and the J gene end by 0 bases; junction bases not matched to a gene: 5.

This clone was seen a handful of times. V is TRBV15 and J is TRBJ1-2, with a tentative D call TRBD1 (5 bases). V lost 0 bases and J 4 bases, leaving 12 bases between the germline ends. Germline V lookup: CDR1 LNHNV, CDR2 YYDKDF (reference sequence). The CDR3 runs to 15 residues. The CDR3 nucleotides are TGTGCCACCAGCAGAGATCGAAGGGGCAGCTATGGCTACACCTTC. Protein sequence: CATSRDRRGSYGYTF. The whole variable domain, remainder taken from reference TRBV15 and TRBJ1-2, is DAMVIQNPRYQVTQFGKPVTLSCSQTLNHNVMYWYQQKSSQAPKLLFHYYDKDFNNEADTPDNFQSRRPNTSFCFLDIRSPGLGDTAMYLCATSRDRRGSYGYTFGSGTRLTVV.

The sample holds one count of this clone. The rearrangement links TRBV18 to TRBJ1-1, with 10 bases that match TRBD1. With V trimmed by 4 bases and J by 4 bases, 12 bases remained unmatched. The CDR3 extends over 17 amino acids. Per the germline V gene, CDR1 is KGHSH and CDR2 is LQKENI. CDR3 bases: TGTGCCAGCTCACACCCCCCCGGGACAGGGGTGAGCACTGAAGCTTTCTTT. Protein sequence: CASSHPPGTGVSTEAFF.

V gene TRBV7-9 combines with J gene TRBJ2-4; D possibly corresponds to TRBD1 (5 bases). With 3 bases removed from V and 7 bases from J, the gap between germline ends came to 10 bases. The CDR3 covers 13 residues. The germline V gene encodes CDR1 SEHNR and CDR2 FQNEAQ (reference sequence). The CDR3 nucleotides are TGTGCCAGCAGCTTGCTGCAGGGTAACATTCAGTACTTC. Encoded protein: CASSLLQGNIQYF.

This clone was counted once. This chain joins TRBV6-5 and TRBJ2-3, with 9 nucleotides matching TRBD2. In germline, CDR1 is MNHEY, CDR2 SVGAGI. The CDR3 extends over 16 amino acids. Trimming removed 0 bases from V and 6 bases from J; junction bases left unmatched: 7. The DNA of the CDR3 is TGTGCCAGCAGTTACTCGAGGCGGGAGGGCCGCGATACGCAGTATTTT. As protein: CASSYSRREGRDTQYF.

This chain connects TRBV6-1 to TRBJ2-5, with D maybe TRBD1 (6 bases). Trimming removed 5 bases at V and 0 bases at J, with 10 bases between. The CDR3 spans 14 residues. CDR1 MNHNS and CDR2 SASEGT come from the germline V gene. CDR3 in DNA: TGTGCCAGCAGTCGGACAGAGTACCAAGAGACCCAGTACTTC. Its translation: CASSRTEYQETQYF.

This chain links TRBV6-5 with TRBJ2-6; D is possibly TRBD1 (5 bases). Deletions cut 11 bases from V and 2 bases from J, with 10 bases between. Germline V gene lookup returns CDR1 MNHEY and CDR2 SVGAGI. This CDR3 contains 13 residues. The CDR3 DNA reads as TGTGCCGGTCAGGGAACTGGGGCCAACGTCCTGACTTTC. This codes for CAGQGTGANVLTF.

Written as DNA, the CDR3 is TGTGCCAGCAGCTTACAGGGGGCTAGGGTGGGTCAGCCCCAGCATTTT. Residues: CASSLQGARVGQPQHF. The J gene is TRBJ1-5, the V gene TRBV5-6, with 9 bases aligning to TRBD1. The CDR3 runs to 16 residues. Germline lookup yields CDR1 SGHDT and CDR2 YYEEEE. The V and J ends lost 2 bases and 6 bases, in that order; junction bases with no gene match: 9.

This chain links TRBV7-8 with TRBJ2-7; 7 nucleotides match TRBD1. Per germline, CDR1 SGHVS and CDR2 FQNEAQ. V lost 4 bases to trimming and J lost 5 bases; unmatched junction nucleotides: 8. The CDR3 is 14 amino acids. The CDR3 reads CASSYPGQINEQYF. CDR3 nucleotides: TGTGCCAGCAGCTACCCGGGACAGATCAACGAGCAGTACTTC.

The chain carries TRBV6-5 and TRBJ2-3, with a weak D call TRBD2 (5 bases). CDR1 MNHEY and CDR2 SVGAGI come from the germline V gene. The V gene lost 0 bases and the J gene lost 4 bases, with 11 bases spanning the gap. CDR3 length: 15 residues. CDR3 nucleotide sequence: TGTGCCAGCAGTTACTCGATTTTGAGGGCAGATACGCAGTATTTT. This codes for CASSYSILRADTQYF.

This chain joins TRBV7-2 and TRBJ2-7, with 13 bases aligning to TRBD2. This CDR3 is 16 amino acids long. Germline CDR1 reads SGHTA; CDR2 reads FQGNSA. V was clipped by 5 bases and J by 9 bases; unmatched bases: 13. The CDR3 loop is CASSARTSGGALGQYF. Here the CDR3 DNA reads TGTGCCAGCAGCGCCCGGACTAGCGGGGGCGCCTTGGGGCAGTACTTC.

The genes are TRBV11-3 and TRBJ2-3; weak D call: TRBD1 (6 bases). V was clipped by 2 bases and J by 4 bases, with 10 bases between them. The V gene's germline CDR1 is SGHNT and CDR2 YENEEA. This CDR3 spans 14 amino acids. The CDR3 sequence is CASSLLAGADTQYF. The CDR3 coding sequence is TGTGCCAGCAGCTTATTGGCAGGGGCAGATACGCAGTATTTT.

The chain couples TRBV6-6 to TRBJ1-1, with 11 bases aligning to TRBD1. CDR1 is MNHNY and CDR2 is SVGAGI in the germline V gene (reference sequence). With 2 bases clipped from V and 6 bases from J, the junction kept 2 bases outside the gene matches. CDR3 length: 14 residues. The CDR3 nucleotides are TGTGCCAGCAGTTACGGGACAGGGGGGGCTGAAGCTTTCTTT. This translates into CASSYGTGGAEAFF.

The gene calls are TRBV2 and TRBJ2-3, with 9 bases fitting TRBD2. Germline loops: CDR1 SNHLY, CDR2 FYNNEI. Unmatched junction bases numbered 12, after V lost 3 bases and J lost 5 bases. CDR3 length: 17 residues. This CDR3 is CASSEWPLAGQEDTQYF. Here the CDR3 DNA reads TGTGCCAGCAGTGAGTGGCCTCTAGCGGGGCAGGAAGATACGCAGTATTTT.

CDR3 DNA sequence: TGTGCCAGCAGTCCTCAGGGGGCGCGCATCTATGAGCAGTTCTTC. Translating it yields CASSPQGARIYEQFF. The rearrangement links TRBV2 to TRBJ2-1; 8 bases align to TRBD1. The ends lost 5 bases at V and 8 bases at J; junction bases unmatched: 11. CDR1 is SNHLY, CDR2 FYNNEI, per germline. This CDR3 region has 15 residues. The variable domain in full, with the rest retrieved from reference TRBV2 and TRBJ2-1, is EPEVTQTPSHQVTQMGQEVILRCVPISNHLYFYWYRQILGQKVEFLVSFYNNEISEKSEIFDDQFSVERPDGSNFTLKIRSTKLEDSAMYFCASSPQGARIYEQFFGPGTRLTVL.

The CDR3 DNA reads as TGTGCCTGGAGTAGACTAGCGGGGGTCTTAGATACGCAGTATTTT. This codes for CAWSRLAGVLDTQYF. This chain links TRBV30 with TRBJ2-3, with 12 bases that match TRBD2. V gave up 2 bases and J gave up 5 bases; unmatched junction bases: 5. Per germline, CDR1 GTSNPN and CDR2 SVGIG (reference sequence). This CDR3 has 15 amino acids.

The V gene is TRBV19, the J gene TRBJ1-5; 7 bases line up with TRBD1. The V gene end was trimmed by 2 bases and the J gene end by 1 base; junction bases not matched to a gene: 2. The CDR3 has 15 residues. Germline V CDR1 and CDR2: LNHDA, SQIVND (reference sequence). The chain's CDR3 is CASSIQGGSNQPQHF. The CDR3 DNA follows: TGTGCCAGTAGTATACAGGGGGGAAGCAATCAGCCCCAGCATTTT. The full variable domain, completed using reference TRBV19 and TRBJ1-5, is DGGITQSPKYLFRKEGQNVTLSCEQNLNHDAMYWYRQDPGQGLRLIYYSQIVNDFQKGDIAEGYSVSREKKESFPLTVTSAQKNPTAFYLCASSIQGGSNQPQHFGDGTRLSIL.

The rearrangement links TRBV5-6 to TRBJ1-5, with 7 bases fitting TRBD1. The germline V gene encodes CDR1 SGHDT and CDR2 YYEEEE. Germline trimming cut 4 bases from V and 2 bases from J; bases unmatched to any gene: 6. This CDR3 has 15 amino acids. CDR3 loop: CASSGRQGGNQPQHF. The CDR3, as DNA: TGTGCCAGCAGCGGACGACAGGGCGGCAATCAGCCCCAGCATTTT.

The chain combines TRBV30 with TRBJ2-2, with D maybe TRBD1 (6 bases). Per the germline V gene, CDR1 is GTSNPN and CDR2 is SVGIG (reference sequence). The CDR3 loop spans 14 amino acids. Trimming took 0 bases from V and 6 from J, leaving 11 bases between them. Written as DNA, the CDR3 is TGTGCCTGGAGTGTACCAGGGGTGGCCGGGGAGCTGTTTTTT. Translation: CAWSVPGVAGELFF.

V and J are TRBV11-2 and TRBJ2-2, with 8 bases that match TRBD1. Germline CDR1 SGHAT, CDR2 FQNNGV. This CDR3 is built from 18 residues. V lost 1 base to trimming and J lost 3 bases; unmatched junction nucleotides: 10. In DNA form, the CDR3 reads TGTGCCAGCAGCTTAGGCTACGGGACAGGCGGTTACACCGGGGAGCTGTTTTTT. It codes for CASSLGYGTGGYTGELFF.

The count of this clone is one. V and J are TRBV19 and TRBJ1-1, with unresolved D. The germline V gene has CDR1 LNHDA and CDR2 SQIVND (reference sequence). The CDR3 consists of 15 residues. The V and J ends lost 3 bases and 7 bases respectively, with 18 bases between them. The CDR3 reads CASSISEGAALEAFF. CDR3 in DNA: TGTGCCAGTAGTATTTCGGAGGGCGCGGCACTTGAAGCTTTCTTT.

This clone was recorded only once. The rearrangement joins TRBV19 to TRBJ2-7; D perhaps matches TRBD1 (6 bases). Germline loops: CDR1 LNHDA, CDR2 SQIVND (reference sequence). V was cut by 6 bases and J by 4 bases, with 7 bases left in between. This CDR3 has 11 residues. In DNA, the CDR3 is TGTGCCAGTAGAGACAGGTACGAGCAGTACTTC. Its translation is CASRDRYEQYF.

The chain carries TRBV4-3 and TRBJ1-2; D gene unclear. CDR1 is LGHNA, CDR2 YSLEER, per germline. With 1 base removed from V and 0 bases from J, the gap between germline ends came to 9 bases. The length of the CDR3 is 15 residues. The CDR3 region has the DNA TGCGCCAGCAGCCAAGGTCGCAGAACTAACTATGGCTACACCTTC. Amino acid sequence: CASSQGRRTNYGYTF.

CDR3 in amino acids: CASSLEIGGKAGNTIYF. CDR3 sequence (DNA): TGCGCCAGCAGCTTGGAAATTGGGGGCAAAGCTGGAAACACCATATATTTT. The chain couples TRBV5-1 to TRBJ1-3, with D maybe TRBD1 (6 bases). The CDR3 loop spans 17 amino acids. Trimming took off 0 bases at V and 2 bases at J, with 15 bases between the two ends. Germline lookup yields CDR1 SGHRS and CDR2 YFSETQ. Looking up the rest from reference TRBV5-1 and TRBJ1-3 gives the full variable domain: KAGVTQTPRYLIKTRGQQVTLSCSPISGHRSVSWYQQTPGQGLQFLFEYFSETQRNKGNFPGRFSGRQFSNSRSEMNVSTLELGDSALYLCASSLEIGGKAGNTIYFGEGSWLTVV.

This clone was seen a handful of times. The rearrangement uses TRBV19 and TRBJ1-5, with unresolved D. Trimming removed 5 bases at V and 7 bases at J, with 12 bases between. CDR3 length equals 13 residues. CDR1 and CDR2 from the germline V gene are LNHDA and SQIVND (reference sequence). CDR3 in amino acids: CASSPNSRQPQHF. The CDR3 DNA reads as TGTGCCAGTAGTCCTAACAGTCGGCAGCCCCAGCATTTT.

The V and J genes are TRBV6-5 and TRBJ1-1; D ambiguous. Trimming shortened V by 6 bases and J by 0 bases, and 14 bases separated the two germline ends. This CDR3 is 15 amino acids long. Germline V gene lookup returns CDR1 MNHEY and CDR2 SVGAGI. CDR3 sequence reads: CASRYGRRVNTEAFF. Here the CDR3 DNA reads TGTGCCAGCAGATACGGTAGACGGGTGAACACTGAAGCTTTCTTT.

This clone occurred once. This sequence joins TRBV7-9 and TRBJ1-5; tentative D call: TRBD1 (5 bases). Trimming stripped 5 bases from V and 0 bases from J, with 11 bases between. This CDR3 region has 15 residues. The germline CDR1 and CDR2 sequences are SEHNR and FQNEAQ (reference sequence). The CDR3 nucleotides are TGTGCCAGCAGCCAGGAGGGGATTAGCAATCAGCCCCAGCATTTT. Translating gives CASSQEGISNQPQHF.

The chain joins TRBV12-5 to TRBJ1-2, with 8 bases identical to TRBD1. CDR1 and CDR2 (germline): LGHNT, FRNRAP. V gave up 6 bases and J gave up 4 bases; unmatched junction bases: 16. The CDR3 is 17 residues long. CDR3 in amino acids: CASGFQGAESQLYGYTF. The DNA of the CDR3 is TGTGCTAGTGGATTTCAGGGGGCGGAATCTCAACTCTATGGCTACACCTTC. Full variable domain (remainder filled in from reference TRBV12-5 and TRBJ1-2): DARVTQTPRHKVTEMGQEVTMRCQPILGHNTVFWYRQTMMQGLELLAYFRNRAPLDDSGMPKDRFSAEMPDATLATLKIQPSEPRDSAVYFCASGFQGAESQLYGYTFGSGTRLTVV.

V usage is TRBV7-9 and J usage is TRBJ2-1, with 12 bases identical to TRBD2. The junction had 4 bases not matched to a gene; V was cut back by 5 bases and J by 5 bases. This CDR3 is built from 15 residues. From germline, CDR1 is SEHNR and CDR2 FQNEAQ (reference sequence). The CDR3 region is CASSRLAGVDNEQFF. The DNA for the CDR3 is TGTGCCAGCAGCCGACTAGCGGGGGTTGACAATGAGCAGTTCTTC.

CDR3 loop: CASSLRAGADYEQYF. The CDR3 DNA sequence: TGTGCCAGCAGCTTAAGGGCGGGGGCTGACTACGAGCAGTACTTC. The chain is built from TRBV7-8 and TRBJ2-7; the D gene is possibly TRBD2 (7 bases). From germline, CDR1 is SGHVS and CDR2 FQNEAQ. V was shortened by 2 bases and J by 3 bases, with 14 bases between the two germline ends. The CDR3 extends over 15 amino acids. Filled out from reference TRBV7-8 and TRBJ2-7, the complete variable domain reads GAGVSQSPRYKVAKRGQDVALRCDPISGHVSLFWYQQALGQGPEFLTYFQNEAQLDKSGLPSDRFFAERPEGSVSTLKIQRTQQEDSAVYLCASSLRAGADYEQYFGPGTRLTVT.